Listed here is a single TCR beta chain. Per germline, CDR1 SGHRS and CDR2 YFSETQ. The length of the CDR3 is 14 residues. Trimming removed 0 bases from V and 5 bases from J; junction bases left unmatched: 4. Per the original data handling: Cell counts per sample came from amplifying reference gene primers. The table came from immunoSEQ multiplex PCR; TCRdb's copy has only in-frame clones and leaves some out. The DNA gave D and trimming, while V, J and clone size come from that table. The sample lists hundreds of thousands of clones; roughly 82% were seen once. This sample stems from a study of blood T cell repertoires in COVID-19. Study background: Whether acute or convalescent, the COVID-19 samples came from the United States, Italy and Spain. Sources were T cells, B-cell-depleted T cells, or PBMCs; the material itself was cDNA or gDNA.

The receptor's source is a woman in her seventies with acute or convalescent COVID-19. The chain couples TRBV5-1 to TRBJ2-5, with TRBD1 matching over 7 bases. Sequencing was done on a sample of peripheral blood. CDR3 amino acids: CASSLDTGEETQYF. The CDR3 nucleotides read TGCGCCAGCAGCTTGGATACAGGGGAGGAGACCCAGTACTTC.